This is a list of T cell receptor beta chains from one sample in a study of cytomegalovirus exposure and HLA in healthy donors. Repertoires were generated with immunoSEQ multiplex PCR, while TCRdb's copy carries only in-frame clones and drops some. The sample shows some 150,000 clones, about 80% of them seen only once. Sequencing input: PBMCs. Receptor source: a man aged 18 to 29 in good health and CMV-seropositive. Both conserved end residues are part of each CDR3. D genes are given only for firm matches. Clone size is not always given. Where it is, it says once, few, many or a class for expanded clones.

clone_size	j_call	v_call	d_call	cdr3_nt	cdr3_aa
NA	TRBJ2-5	TRBV7-9	NA	TGTGCCAGCATCCAGGGTGATTGGGAGACCCAGTACTTC	CASIQGDWETQYF
NA	TRBJ2-3	TRBV29-1	NA	TGCAGCGCCAGGACCCCTCCCCGACTAATGACTAGCACAGATACGCAGTATTTT	CSARTPPRLMTSTDTQYF
few	TRBJ1-6	TRBV2	NA	TGTGCCAGCAGTCCGTCGTCTAGCTATAATTCACCCCTCCACTTT	CASSPSSSYNSPLHF
NA	TRBJ1-1	TRBV7-9	NA	TGTTCCAGCAGCTTAGCTGAGGGTTTGGCAACTGAAGCTTTCTTT	CSSSLAEGLATEAFF
NA	TRBJ2-1	TRBV6-4	NA	TGTGCCAACCGACCTCATTCACGGAAGGAGGAGGATGAGCAGTTCTTC	CANRPHSRKEEDEQFF
NA	TRBJ2-3	TRBV6-5	NA	TGTGCCAGCATCCACAGGGCCACGCAGTATTTT	CASIHRATQYF
NA	TRBJ1-1	TRBV6-5	NA	TGTGCCAGCAGTTACCTACTACCGAACACTGAAGCTTTCTTT	CASSYLLPNTEAFF
NA	TRBJ1-2	TRBV11-2	TRBD1	TGTGCCAGCAGCGACTGGGGACAGGGACCCTATGGCTACACCTTC	CASSDWGQGPYGYTF
NA	TRBJ2-3	TRBV5-4	TRBD1	TGTGCCAGCAGCTTGGTCGCGACAGGGGGCGCAGATACGCAGTATTTT	CASSLVATGGADTQYF
NA	TRBJ2-7	TRBV5-1	NA	TGCGCCAGCAGCTCAGTGAGGGTGAACGAGCAGTACTTC	CASSSVRVNEQYF
NA	TRBJ1-2	TRBV7-2	NA	TGTGCCAGCAGCTTAGGACAAGCGGAAGGCCACACCTTC	CASSLGQAEGHTF
NA	TRBJ2-3	TRBV5-4	TRBD2	TGTGCCAGCAGCCCTCCGGGACTAGCCACAGATACGCAGTATTTT	CASSPPGLATDTQYF
NA	TRBJ1-2	TRBV5-6	NA	TGTGCCAGCAGCGCCTACAGGGTCAACTATGGCTACACCTTC	CASSAYRVNYGYTF
NA	TRBJ2-7	TRBV14	NA	TGTGCCAGCAGCCAATCAGGTTACGAGCAGTACTTC	CASSQSGYEQYF
NA	TRBJ1-5	TRBV7-8	TRBD1	TGTGCCAGCAGCCCCTCTGACAGGGCCAATCAGCCCCAGCATTTT	CASSPSDRANQPQHF
NA	TRBJ2-7	TRBV30	TRBD1	TGTGCCTGGGAACCGGGACAGGGGGATTTCGACGAGCAGTACTTC	CAWEPGQGDFDEQYF
NA	TRBJ1-2	TRBV2	NA	TGTGCCAGCACGAACTGGGCCGTCCGCTTATGGAGCTACACCTTC	CASTNWAVRLWSYTF
NA	TRBJ2-3	TRBV2	NA	TGTGCCAGCAGACCAGGGCAGGGTCGCACAGATACGCAGTATTTT	CASRPGQGRTDTQYF
NA	TRBJ1-5	TRBV6-5	TRBD1	TGTGCCAGCTCCAGGGGGGATGGTCAGCCCCAGCATTTT	CASSRGDGQPQHF
NA	TRBJ2-2	TRBV5-1	NA	TGCGCCAGCAGCTTGCAGGGGCACGGGGAGCTGTTTTTT	CASSLQGHGELFF
NA	TRBJ2-5	TRBV12-5	TRBD2	TGTGCTAGTGGTCCCCTCCGGACTAGCGGCTCCTACCAAGCCCCGGCGGTCGAACAAGAGACCCAGTACTTC	CASGPLRTSGSYQAPAVEQETQYF
NA	TRBJ1-2	TRBV4-2	TRBD1	TGTGCCAGCGGACCTTCGGACAGGGGGCCTGTCAGTGGCTACACCTTC	CASGPSDRGPVSGYTF
NA	TRBJ2-3	TRBV7-3	TRBD1	TGTGCCAGCAGCTTAGAGACAGGGGGCACTCATACGCAGTATTTT	CASSLETGGTHTQYF
NA	TRBJ2-2	TRBV5-4	NA	TGTGCCAGCAGTTTGGACAGTTACACCGGGGAGCTGTTTTTT	CASSLDSYTGELFF
NA	TRBJ2-2	TRBV29-1	NA	TGCAGCGTTGTACTTCTATCCACCGGGGAGCTGTTTTTT	CSVVLLSTGELFF
NA	TRBJ1-1	TRBV5-1	TRBD1	TGCGCCAGCAGCTTGGGACCGGGACAGGGTAGCACTGAAGCTTTCTTT	CASSLGPGQGSTEAFF
NA	TRBJ2-7	TRBV27	NA	TGTGCCAGCAGTCCCAGGGGCCGATACTACGAGCAGTACTTC	CASSPRGRYYEQYF
NA	TRBJ2-1	TRBV15	TRBD2	TGTGCCACCAGCCTTACTAGCGGGAGGACGTCCTACAATGAGCAGTTCTTC	CATSLTSGRTSYNEQFF
once	TRBJ1-2	TRBV9	TRBD1	TGTGCCAGCAGCGAAGGGGACAGGATGATCTATGGCTACACCTTC	CASSEGDRMIYGYTF
NA	TRBJ2-3	TRBV7-9	TRBD2	TGTGCCAGCAGCCCCGTTGCGGGGGGAGTGTACGATACGCAGTATTTT	CASSPVAGGVYDTQYF
NA	TRBJ2-3	TRBV10-3	TRBD1	TGTGCCATCAGTGAGACCAGGGGGCAGGTAGATACGCAGTATTTT	CAISETRGQVDTQYF
NA	TRBJ1-3	TRBV15	TRBD1	TGTGCCACCAGCAGAGATCGACAGGGGCTTCGCTCTGGAAACACCATATATTTT	CATSRDRQGLRSGNTIYF
once	TRBJ1-5	TRBV6-1	TRBD1	TGTGCCAGCAGTGTACAGGGGGGGGTCGGCAATCAGCCCCAGCATTTT	CASSVQGGVGNQPQHF
NA	TRBJ1-2	TRBV2	NA	TGTGCCAGCAGTGAAGGGGGAGGTGGCTATGGCTACACCTTC	CASSEGGGGYGYTF
NA	TRBJ2-7	TRBV2	NA	TGTGCCAGCAGTGATAGGGACTTTACCTACGAGCAGTACTTC	CASSDRDFTYEQYF
NA	TRBJ1-2	TRBV9	TRBD1	TGTGCCAGCAGCCCCGGGACAGGTCCCTATGGCTACACCTTC	CASSPGTGPYGYTF
NA	TRBJ1-2	TRBV11-2	NA	TGTGCCAGCAGCCAAACACCCACAGTGGCCTACGGCTACACCTTC	CASSQTPTVAYGYTF
NA	TRBJ1-1	TRBV5-1	NA	TGCGCCAGCAGGCCTGATAAGGTCGGCGGAGGCACTGAAGCTTTCTTT	CASRPDKVGGGTEAFF
NA	TRBJ2-7	TRBV29-1	NA	TGCAGCGTTGAGAGGGGGGCCGGGACTACGGTGCAGTACTTC	CSVERGAGTTVQYF
once	TRBJ1-3	TRBV4-3	TRBD1	TGCGCCAGCAGCGGGGGACAGGGTCCCTCTGGAAACACCATATATTTT	CASSGGQGPSGNTIYF
NA	TRBJ1-5	TRBV6-1	NA	TGTGCCAGCAGTGAATTCCTTGCGGGCAATCAGCCCCAGCATTTT	CASSEFLAGNQPQHF
NA	TRBJ2-1	TRBV19	TRBD2	TGTGCCAGTAGTACCCGGAAGCGGGAGGGCCACACCTACAATGAGCAGTTCTTC	CASSTRKREGHTYNEQFF
few	TRBJ2-1	TRBV11-3	TRBD2	TGTGCCAGCAGCTTAGTGTCTCTAGCGGGGACCAATGAGCAGTTCTTC	CASSLVSLAGTNEQFF
NA	TRBJ2-1	TRBV27	NA	TGTGCCAGCAGTTTATCGTGGCCAAGCTCCTACAATGAGCAGTTCTTC	CASSLSWPSSYNEQFF
NA	TRBJ1-1	TRBV19	NA	TGTGCCAGTAGTATCGTTAACATGAACACTGAAGCTTTCTTT	CASSIVNMNTEAFF